Below are 8 T cell receptor beta chains sequenced from a single sample in a study of monozygotic twins with inflammatory bowel disease. Each CDR3 protein gets one entry in TCRdb, which reprocessed the 5' RACE reads and gives no DNA. This table lists about 380,000 distinct CDR3 sequences. The sequencing sample was made of blood. These receptors were collected from a human donor with ulcerative colitis or Crohn's disease, or a healthy co-twin of an affected twin (not recorded which).

The chain recombines TRBV27 with TRBJ1-4; TCRdb's assignment of TRBD1 cannot be checked, as there is no DNA. The CDR3 spans 18 residues. CDR1 is MNHEY and CDR2 is SMNVEV in the germline V gene (reference sequence). The CDR3 loop is CASSLGRQSRATNEKLFF.

V usage is TRBV5-1 and J usage is TRBJ2-5; TCRdb gives TRBD1 as the D gene, but with no DNA this cannot be confirmed. The CDR3 extends over 16 amino acids. Germline CDR1 reads SGHRS; CDR2 reads YFSETQ. This CDR3 is CASSSQTGGSQETQYF.

The V and J genes are TRBV5-1 and TRBJ2-7; as DNA is missing, the TRBD1 call by TCRdb cannot be tested. CDR1 is SGHRS and CDR2 is YFSETQ in the germline V gene. The CDR3 is 17 amino acids. CDR3 residues: CASSLGWGQGIGREQYF.

The rearrangement uses TRBV7-9 and TRBJ2-2; the D gene TCRdb calls, TRBD1, cannot be checked with no DNA. The length of the CDR3 is 17 residues. The germline CDR1 and CDR2 sequences are SEHNR and FQNEAQ (reference sequence). This CDR3 is CASSSKAGTGNTGELFF.

The rearrangement uses TRBV18 and TRBJ1-2. Germline assignment: CDR1 KGHSH and CDR2 LQKENI. The CDR3 totals 16 residues. The CDR3 is CASSPQKVTGNYGYTF.

The chain has TRBV7-3 and TRBJ2-3. CDR1 and CDR2 from the germline V gene are SGHTA and FQGTGA. The CDR3 loop spans 13 amino acids. The CDR3 spells CASSLTTGDTQYF. Full variable domain (outside the CDR3, taken from reference TRBV7-3 and TRBJ2-3): GAGVSQTPSNKVTEKGKYVELRCDPISGHTALYWYRQSLGQGPEFLIYFQGTGAADDSGLPNDRFFAVRPEGSVSTLKIQRTERGDSAVYLCASSLTTGDTQYFGPGTRLTVL.

The chain joins TRBV29-1 to TRBJ2-6. From germline, CDR1 is SQVTM and CDR2 ANQGSEA. The CDR3 is 11 residues long. The CDR3: CSVVGSNVLTF.

The chain is built from TRBV14 and TRBJ2-7. Germline V gives CDR1 SGHDN, CDR2 FVKESK. The CDR3 is made up of 14 amino acids. The CDR3 spells CASSQAGSAYEQYF.